This TCR beta chain was observed in a study of identical twins. Study outcomes and limitations: The study drew conclusions from cross-sectional statistical analysis, not from following the same donors.

TCRdb processed the 5' RACE reads anew with MiXCR; each CDR3 protein has one entry. The table lists some 730,000 distinct CDR3 sequences, 18% of them singletons. V was clipped by 3 bases and J by 6 bases, with 15 bases between them. CDR3 length equals 15 residues. The sample holds a few counts of this clonotype. What it recognizes is unknown. This same sample was also taken into another study, of T cells expressing NK-cell markers. Per that paper: Sequencing covered eight donors, seven HCMV-seropositive and one seronegative. The contribution of dominant NKG2C+ clonotypes to CD8+ T cells in five to seven donors was 1.0-7.0%. The same clonotypes also predominated in the CD3+CD56-NKG2C+ fraction of several donors.

Material: PBMCs. The clonotype comes from a woman aged 18-30 years in good health. The chain uses TRBV12-3 or TRBV12-4 and TRBJ2-1; weak D call: TRBD1 (5 bases). CDR3 sequence reads: CASSFAGSGRNEQFF. CDR3 DNA sequence: TGTGCCAGCAGTTTTGCAGGGTCCGGCCGCAATGAGCAGTTCTTC.